This TCR beta chain was sequenced for a study of blood T cell repertoires in COVID-19. Study background: The United States, Italy and Spain supplied acute and convalescent COVID-19 samples. T cells, B-cell-depleted T cells, or PBMCs supplied cDNA or gDNA.

Under the authors' procedure: The authors estimated nucleated cell counts from reference gene primer amplification. The protocol was immunoSEQ multiplex PCR, while the TCRdb copy is restricted to in-frame clones and leaves out a portion. V, J and clone size derive from that table, while D and trimming were established from the DNA sequence. The sample carries more than 65,000 clones, 82% recorded once. Looked up from germline, CDR1 is SNHLY and CDR2 is FYNNEI. The CDR3 is 13 amino acids. V gave up 0 bases and J gave up 7 bases, with 10 bases separating them. This clone was detected a few times. This clonotype was sampled from an elderly woman with acute or convalescent COVID-19. Sequenced sample: peripheral blood. The chain couples TRBV2 to TRBJ2-7; possibly TRBD2 for D (6 bases). The CDR3 DNA reads TGTGCCAGCAGTGAAGCGGCCGCGGGGGAGCAGTACTTC. Translation: CASSEAAAGEQYF.